The 13 T cell receptor beta chains below come from one sample, sequenced in a study of OX40 agonist ivuxolimab in advanced cancers. Assay used: immunoSEQ multiplex PCR; TCRdb lists only in-frame clones, some missing. The table includes 77,000 or so clones, about nine tenths detected once. This sample comprised CD4+ or CD8+ T cells sorted from blood, obtained in a trial of the OX40 agonist ivuxolimab. These receptors came from an adult with an advanced solid tumor such as melanoma, head and neck, liver or kidney cancer.

The chain uses TRBV5-1 and TRBJ2-5, with D perhaps matching TRBD1 (5 bases). The CDR3 loop spans 14 amino acids. Germline V gene lookup returns CDR1 SGHRS and CDR2 YFSETQ. The V end was cut by 2 bases, the J end by 2 bases, with 10 bases between. The CDR3 DNA follows: TGCGCCAGCAGCTTAGGGGTCAGACAAGAGACCCAGTACTTC. Its translation: CASSLGVRQETQYF.

The rearrangement joins TRBV5-1 to TRBJ2-3, with D perhaps matching TRBD1 (6 bases). This CDR3 region has 15 residues. Germline loops: CDR1 SGHRS, CDR2 YFSETQ. The V end lost 6 bases, the J end lost 1 base, and 15 bases lay between the germline ends. The CDR3 region is CASTITDSGTDTQYF. CDR3 sequence (DNA): TGCGCCAGCACTATTACGGACAGCGGCACAGATACGCAGTATTTT.

The chain combines TRBV7-9 with TRBJ1-1; a possible D gene is TRBD1 (5 bases). The CDR3 sequence is 14 residues long. Trimming took 3 bases from V and 4 from J, leaving 12 bases between them. CDR1 is SEHNR, CDR2 FQNEAQ, per germline (reference sequence). The CDR3 reads CASSFGGLATEAFF. Written as DNA, the CDR3 is TGTGCCAGCAGCTTCGGGGGTTTAGCCACTGAAGCTTTCTTT.

The genes are TRBV7-2 and TRBJ1-5; a weak D match, TRBD1 (6 bases). The CDR3 has 16 residues. V was cut by 0 bases and J by 6 bases, with 15 bases left in between. Looked up from germline, CDR1 is SGHTA and CDR2 is FQGNSA. This CDR3 reads CASSLAGGRSGQPQHF. Here the CDR3 DNA reads TGTGCCAGCAGCTTAGCCGGGGGGCGAAGCGGTCAGCCCCAGCATTTT.

The genes are TRBV28 and TRBJ2-6, with D maybe TRBD1 (6 bases). Germline V gives CDR1 MDHEN, CDR2 SYDVKM. Trimming removed 6 bases from V and 0 bases from J, with 15 bases in between. The CDR3 has 17 residues. The CDR3 DNA reads TGTGCCAGCAGGACGGCAGGGGCCCCCTCTGGGGCCAACGTCCTGACTTTC. Translated: CASRTAGAPSGANVLTF.

The chain joins TRBV10-1 to TRBJ2-3, with D perhaps assigned TRBD1 or TRBD2 (7 bases each). V was pared by 8 bases and J by 2 bases, with 17 bases between. The CDR3 is 15 amino acids. The germline CDR1 and CDR2 sequences are WNHNN and SYGVQD (reference sequence). CDR3: CASQGGGPLTDTQYF. DNA for the CDR3: TGCGCCAGCCAGGGGGGAGGGCCCCTCACAGATACGCAGTATTTT.

The V gene is TRBV5-4, the J gene TRBJ2-7; TRBD2 might be the D (5 bases). The CDR3 totals 15 residues. The germline V gene has CDR1 SGHNT and CDR2 YYREEE (reference sequence). V lost 2 bases, J lost 0 bases, and 12 bases lay in between. CDR3 in DNA: TGTGCCAGCAGCTTAGGGAGCGGTAGCTCCTACGAGCAGTACTTC. This gives the protein CASSLGSGSSYEQYF.

The V and J genes are TRBV6-5 and TRBJ2-1; possible D gene TRBD2, 5 bases. The CDR3 is 13 residues long. CDR1 and CDR2 from the germline V gene are MNHEY and SVGAGI. Trimming removed 6 bases at V and 4 bases at J, with 10 bases between. The CDR3 is CASRRTGYNEQFF. As DNA, the CDR3 is TGTGCCAGCAGGCGGACGGGATACAATGAGCAGTTCTTC.

CDR3 loop: CASSDWGGGAFF. In DNA, the CDR3 is TGCGCCAGCAGTGATTGGGGCGGTGGGGCTTTCTTT. The chain has TRBV10-2 and TRBJ1-1; weak D call: TRBD1 (5 bases). The V gene lost 3 bases and the J gene lost 11 bases, with 13 bases spanning the gap. This CDR3 is built from 12 residues. Germline CDR1 reads WSHSY; CDR2 reads SAAADI.

The chain links TRBV6-6 to TRBJ2-5; 10 positions agree with TRBD2. The length of the CDR3 is 16 residues. V lost 2 bases and J lost 1; bases outside the gene matches: 4. Germline values: CDR1 MNHNY, CDR2 SVGAGI (reference sequence). The CDR3 loop reads CASSYGLAGVQETQYF. The CDR3 region has the DNA TGTGCCAGCAGTTACGGGCTAGCGGGAGTCCAAGAGACCCAGTACTTC.

The V and J genes are TRBV19 and TRBJ1-2; no firm D call. CDR1 and CDR2 (germline): LNHDA, SQIVND (reference sequence). This CDR3 has 13 residues. Trimming cost V 0 bases and J 4 bases, with 6 bases left between them. The CDR3 region has the DNA TGTGCCAGTAGTATAGATGGCCTCTATGGCTACACCTTC. Translating gives CASSIDGLYGYTF.

The rearrangement joins TRBV10-3 to TRBJ1-1; D gene uncertain. CDR1 and CDR2 from the germline V gene are ENHRY and SYGVKD. The length of the CDR3 is 11 residues. Trimming stripped 5 bases from V and 6 bases from J, with 7 bases between. The CDR3 DNA sequence: TGTGCCATCAGTCGGGGTTCTGAAGCTTTCTTT. As protein: CAISRGSEAFF.

This clone was detected only once. This chain joins TRBV9 and TRBJ1-1; perhaps TRBD1 as D (5 bases). V was cut by 4 bases and J by 2 bases, with 18 bases left in between. Germline V gene lookup returns CDR1 SGDLS and CDR2 YYNGEE. This CDR3 has 16 residues. CDR3 region: CASSPGGRANNTEAFF. The DNA for the CDR3 is TGTGCCAGCAGCCCCGGGGGACGGGCGAATAACACTGAAGCTTTCTTT.